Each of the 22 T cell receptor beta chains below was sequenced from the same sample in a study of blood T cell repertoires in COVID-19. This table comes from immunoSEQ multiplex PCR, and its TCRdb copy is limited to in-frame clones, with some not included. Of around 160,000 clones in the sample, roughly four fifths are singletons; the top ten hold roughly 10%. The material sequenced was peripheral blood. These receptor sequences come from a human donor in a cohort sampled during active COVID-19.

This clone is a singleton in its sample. The CDR3 DNA reads TGTGCCAGCAGTTTGGGGGACAGGGCTACAGATACGCAGTATTTT. Translated, it gives CASSLGDRATDTQYF. J is TRBJ2-3 and V is TRBV27, with TRBD1 identical over 9 bases. The CDR3 has 15 residues. The V gene end was trimmed by 3 bases and the J gene end by 3 bases; junction bases not matched to a gene: 4. Germline-derived CDR1 and CDR2 are MNHEY and SMNVEV (reference sequence).

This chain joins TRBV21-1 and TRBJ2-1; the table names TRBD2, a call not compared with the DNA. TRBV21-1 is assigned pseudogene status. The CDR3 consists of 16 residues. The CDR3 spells CASSKFVFRVYNEQFF. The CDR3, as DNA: TGTGCCAGCAGCAAATTTGTGTTTAGAGTCTACAATGAGCAGTTCTTC.

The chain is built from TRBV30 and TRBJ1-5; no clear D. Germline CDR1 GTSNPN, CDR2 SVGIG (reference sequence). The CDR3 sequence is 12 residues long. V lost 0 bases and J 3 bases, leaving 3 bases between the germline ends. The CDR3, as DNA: TGTGCCTGGAGTGTACTCAATCAGCCCCAGCATTTT. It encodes CAWSVLNQPQHF.

The CDR3: CSASLSTNYGYTF. The DNA of the CDR3 is TGCAGTGCTAGTCTCAGTACTAACTATGGCTACACCTTC. The chain links TRBV20-1 to TRBJ1-2; the D is unclear. Germline CDR1 DFQATT, CDR2 SNEGSKA (reference sequence). The V end was cut by 3 bases, the J end by 0 bases, with 8 bases between. CDR3 length: 13 residues.

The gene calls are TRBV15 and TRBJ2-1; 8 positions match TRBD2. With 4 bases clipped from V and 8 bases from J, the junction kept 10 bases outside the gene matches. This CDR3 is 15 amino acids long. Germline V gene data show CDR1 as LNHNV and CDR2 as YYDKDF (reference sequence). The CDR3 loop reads CATSKNGGAFDEQFF. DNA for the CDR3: TGTGCCACCAGCAAAAACGGGGGGGCCTTTGATGAGCAGTTCTTC.

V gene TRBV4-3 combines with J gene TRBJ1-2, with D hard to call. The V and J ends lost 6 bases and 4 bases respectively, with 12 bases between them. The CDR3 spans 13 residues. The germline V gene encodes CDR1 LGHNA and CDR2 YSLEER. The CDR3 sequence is CASSQRIFYGYTF. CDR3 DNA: TGCGCCAGCAGTCAGAGGATTTTCTATGGCTACACCTTC.

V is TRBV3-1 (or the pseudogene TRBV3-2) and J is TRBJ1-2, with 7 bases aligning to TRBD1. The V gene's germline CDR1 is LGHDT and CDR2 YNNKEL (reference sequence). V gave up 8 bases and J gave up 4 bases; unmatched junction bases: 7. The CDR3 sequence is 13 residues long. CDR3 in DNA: TGTGCCAGCTCTGGACAGGAAACCTATGGCTACACCTTC. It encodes CASSGQETYGYTF.

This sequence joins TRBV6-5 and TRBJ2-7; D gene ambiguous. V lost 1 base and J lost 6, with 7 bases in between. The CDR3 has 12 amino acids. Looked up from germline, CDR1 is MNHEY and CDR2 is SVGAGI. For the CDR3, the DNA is TGTGCCAGCAGTTACTTCTCGGGCGAGCAGTACTTC. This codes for CASSYFSGEQYF.

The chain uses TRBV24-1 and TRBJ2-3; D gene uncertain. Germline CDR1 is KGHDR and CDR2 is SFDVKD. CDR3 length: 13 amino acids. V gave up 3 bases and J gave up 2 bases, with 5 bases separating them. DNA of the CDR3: TGTGCCACCAGTGATCCTTACACAGATACGCAGTATTTT. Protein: CATSDPYTDTQYF.

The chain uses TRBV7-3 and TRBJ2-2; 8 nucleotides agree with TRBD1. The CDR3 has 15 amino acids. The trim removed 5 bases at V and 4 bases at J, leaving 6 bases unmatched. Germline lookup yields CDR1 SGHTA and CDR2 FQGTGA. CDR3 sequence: CASSPYTGGTGELFF. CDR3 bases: TGTGCCAGCAGCCCCTATACAGGGGGCACCGGGGAGCTGTTTTTT.

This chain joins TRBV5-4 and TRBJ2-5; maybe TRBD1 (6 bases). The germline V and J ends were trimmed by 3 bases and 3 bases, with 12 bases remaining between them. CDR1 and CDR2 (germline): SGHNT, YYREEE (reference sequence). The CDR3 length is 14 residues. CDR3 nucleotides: TGTGCCAGCAGCTCCCGGGACAAGAAAGAGACCCAGTACTTC. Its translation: CASSSRDKKETQYF.

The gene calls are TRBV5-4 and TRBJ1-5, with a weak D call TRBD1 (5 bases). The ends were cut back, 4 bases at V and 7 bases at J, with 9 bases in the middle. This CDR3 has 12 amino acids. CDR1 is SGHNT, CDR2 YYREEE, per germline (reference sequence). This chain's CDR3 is CASSARGQPQHF. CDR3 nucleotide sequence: TGTGCCAGCAGCGCTAGGGGACAGCCCCAGCATTTT.

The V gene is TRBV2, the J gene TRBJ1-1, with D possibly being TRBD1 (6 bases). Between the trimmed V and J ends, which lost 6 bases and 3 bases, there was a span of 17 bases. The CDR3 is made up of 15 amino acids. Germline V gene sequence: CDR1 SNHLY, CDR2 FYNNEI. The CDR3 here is CASRFDGGRDTEAFF. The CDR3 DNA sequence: TGTGCCAGCAGGTTCGACGGGGGGCGGGACACTGAAGCTTTCTTT.

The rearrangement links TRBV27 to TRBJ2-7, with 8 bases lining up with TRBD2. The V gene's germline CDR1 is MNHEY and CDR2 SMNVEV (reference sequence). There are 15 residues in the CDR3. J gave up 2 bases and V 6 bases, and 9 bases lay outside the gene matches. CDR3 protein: CASSLTTGGAYEQYF. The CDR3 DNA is TGTGCCAGCAGCCTTACGACGGGGGGGGCCTACGAGCAGTACTTC.

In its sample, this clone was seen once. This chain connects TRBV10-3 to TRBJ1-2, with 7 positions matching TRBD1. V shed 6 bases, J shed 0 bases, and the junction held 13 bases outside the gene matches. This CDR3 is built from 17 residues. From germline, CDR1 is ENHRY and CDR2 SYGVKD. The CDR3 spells CAISQGGQRETNYGYTF. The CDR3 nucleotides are TGTGCCATCAGCCAAGGGGGACAGAGGGAAACTAACTATGGCTACACCTTC.

The CDR3 here is CASSLNGLPGWAGANVLTF. CDR3 sequence (DNA): TGTGCCAGCAGCTTGAATGGGTTACCAGGGTGGGCCGGGGCCAACGTCCTGACTTTC. The chain links TRBV5-6 to TRBJ2-6; possible D gene TRBD1, 5 bases. V was pared by 1 base and J by 4 bases, with 21 bases between. Looked up from germline, CDR1 is SGHDT and CDR2 is YYEEEE. This CDR3 is built from 19 residues.

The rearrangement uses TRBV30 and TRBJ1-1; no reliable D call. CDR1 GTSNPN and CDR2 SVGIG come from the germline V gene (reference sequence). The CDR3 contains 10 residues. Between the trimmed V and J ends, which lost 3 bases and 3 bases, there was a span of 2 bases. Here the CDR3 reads CAWSYTEAFF. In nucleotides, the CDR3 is TGTGCCTGGAGCTACACTGAAGCTTTCTTT.

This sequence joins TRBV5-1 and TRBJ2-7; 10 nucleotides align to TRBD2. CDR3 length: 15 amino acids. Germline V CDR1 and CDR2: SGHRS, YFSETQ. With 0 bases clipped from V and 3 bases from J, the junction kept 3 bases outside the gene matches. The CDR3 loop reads CASSLVSSGSYEQYF. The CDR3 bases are TGCGCCAGCAGCTTGGTTTCTAGCGGGAGCTACGAGCAGTACTTC.

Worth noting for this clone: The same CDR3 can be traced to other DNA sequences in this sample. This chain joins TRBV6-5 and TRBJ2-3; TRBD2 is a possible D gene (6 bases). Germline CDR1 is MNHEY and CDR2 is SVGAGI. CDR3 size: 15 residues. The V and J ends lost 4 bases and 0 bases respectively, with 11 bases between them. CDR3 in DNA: TGTGCCAGCAGTTTGGGGGGAGTTAGCACAGATACGCAGTATTTT. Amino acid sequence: CASSLGGVSTDTQYF.

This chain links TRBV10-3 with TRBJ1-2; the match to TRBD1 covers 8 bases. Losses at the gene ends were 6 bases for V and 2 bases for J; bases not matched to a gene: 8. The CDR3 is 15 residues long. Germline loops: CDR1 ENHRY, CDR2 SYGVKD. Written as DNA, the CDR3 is TGTGCCATCAGGGACAGGGTAGCCGGCAACTATGGCTACACCTTC. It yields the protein CAIRDRVAGNYGYTF.

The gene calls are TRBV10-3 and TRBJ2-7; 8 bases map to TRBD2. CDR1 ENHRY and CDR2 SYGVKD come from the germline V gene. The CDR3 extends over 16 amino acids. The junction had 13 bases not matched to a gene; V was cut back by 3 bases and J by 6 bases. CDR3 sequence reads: CAISDSTSSGRVEQYF. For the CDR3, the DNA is TGTGCCATCAGTGATTCGACATCGAGCGGGAGAGTCGAGCAGTACTTC.

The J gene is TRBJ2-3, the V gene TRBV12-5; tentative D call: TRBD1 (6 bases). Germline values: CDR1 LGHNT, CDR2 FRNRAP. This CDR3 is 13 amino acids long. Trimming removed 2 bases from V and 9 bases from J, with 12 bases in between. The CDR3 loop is CASGLSTGNTQYF. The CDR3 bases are TGTGCTAGTGGTTTGTCAACAGGGAACACGCAGTATTTT.